This entry is about one TCR beta chain. Looked up from germline, CDR1 is SNHLY and CDR2 is FYNNEI. The V gene lost 2 bases and the J gene lost 1 base, with 9 bases spanning the gap. The CDR3 is 15 amino acids. This entry is derived from a study of shared clonotypes between healthy human individuals. Sequenced by immunoSEQ multiplex PCR; TCRdb stores in-frame clones only, minus some. This sample has about 2,100,000 clones; 93% occur once, and the top ten carry around 1.7%. Naive CD8 cells, CD45RO-negative and positively selected for CCR7, excluded terminally differentiated effector memory CD45RA+ cells.

The sequencing sample was made of naive CD8+ T cells from PBMCs. The chain has TRBV2 and TRBJ1-5; D is undetermined. The sequence derives from a man between 18 and 29 years old in good health. Some clones in this sample may be carry-over from other donors' samples. The CDR3 region is CASSELRPSNQPQHF. The CDR3, as DNA: TGTGCCAGCAGTGAATTGAGGCCCAGCAATCAGCCCCAGCATTTT.